This TCR beta chain was identified in a study of blood T cell repertoires in COVID-19 (dated by TCRdb to the early 2020s). In the study overall: The collaborator samples originated in the United States, Italy and Spain and spanned the acute and convalescent phases of COVID-19. The material from the prospective study consisted of cDNA or gDNA derived from T cells, B-cell-depleted T cells, or PBMCs. Subjects who had been exposed to COVID-19, were actively infected with it, or had recovered from it provided the deeply sampled blood TCRbeta repertoires that made up the dataset. The repertoires were released in a freely available public database intended as a resource for research on the immune response to SARS-CoV-2. The samples were drawn from the first 160 participants of the ongoing ImmuneRACE study and from 1,254 subjects provided by 6 global collaborators. Sample metadata almost always included a de-identified subject ID, COVID-19 status, age in years and sex. HLA class I and class II types, where available, came from metadata supplied by the sample provider rather than from assay-based typing.

In Seattle, one collaborating source enrolled patients while the infection was active and tracked those patients longitudinally over the course of disease. Each collaborating institution followed its own protocols to collect whole blood in K2EDTA tubes. For TCRbeta analysis, collaborators shipped samples as frozen whole blood, isolated PBMCs, or DNA extracted from either of those sample types. The immunoSEQ Assay, a bias-controlled multiplex PCR, was used to amplify TCRbeta CDR3 regions from genomic DNA. Turning to the authors' computational methods: Nucleated cell counts per sample were estimated from amplification of reference gene primers within the assay. To quantify the absolute abundance of each unique TCRbeta CDR3 rearrangement, sequence reads were collapsed and filtered. For each sample, productive Simpson clonality was calculated as the square root of Simpson's diversity index across productive rearrangements. Imported from immuneACCESS, the table was reduced by TCRdb to in-frame sequences with V and J called. These copies leave out some clones; in studies compared against another copy, an unresolved V gene accounts for under half, and the cause of the remainder is not known. Clone size and the V and J calls come from that table; the DNA yielded D and trimming. Recorded for this sample are 250,000 to 300,000 clones; 80% to 90% of them occurred a single time. The top ten clonotypes cover less than 15% of the sample.

Overall results and qualifications from the work: How much clinical and demographic metadata was included differed by source and by participant, and the metadata was provided uncurated.

There are 15 amino acids in the CDR3, from cysteine to phenylalanine inclusive. This entry keeps only the CDR3 DNA: 45 bases, framed from base 1. V and J are trimmed by 5 bases and 4 bases, and the gene matches miss 3 bases of the junction. From a lookup of the germline V gene, CDR1 and CDR2 are SGHTA and FQGNSA. On this clone: Its antigen is unknown. This sequence may be a read error, since a much larger clone differs from it by one base. Other DNA sequences within the sample encode an identical CDR3.

Sequenced input: peripheral blood. The origin of this receptor is a woman aged 65 to 85 with COVID-19, enrolled during active disease. The chain couples TRBV7-2 to TRBJ2-2; TRBD1 matches 11 bases in the middle. Here is the DNA: TGTGCCAGCAGCCCCGGGACAGGGGGCACCGGGGAGCTGTTTTTT. It codes for CASSPGTGGTGELFF.